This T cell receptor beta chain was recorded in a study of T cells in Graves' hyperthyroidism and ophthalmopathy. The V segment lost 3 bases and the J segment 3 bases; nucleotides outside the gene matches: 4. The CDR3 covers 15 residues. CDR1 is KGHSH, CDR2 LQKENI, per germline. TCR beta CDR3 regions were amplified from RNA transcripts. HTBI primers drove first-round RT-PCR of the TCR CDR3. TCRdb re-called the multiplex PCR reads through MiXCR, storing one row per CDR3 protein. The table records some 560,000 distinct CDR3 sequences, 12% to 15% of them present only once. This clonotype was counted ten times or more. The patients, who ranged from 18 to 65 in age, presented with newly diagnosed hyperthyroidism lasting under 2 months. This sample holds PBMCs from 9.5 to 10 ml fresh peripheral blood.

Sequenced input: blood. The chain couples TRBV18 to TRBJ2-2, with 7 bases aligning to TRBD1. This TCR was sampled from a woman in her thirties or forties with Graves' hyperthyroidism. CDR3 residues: CASSPFQGDTGELFF. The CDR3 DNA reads TGTGCCAGCTCACCCTTTCAGGGGGACACCGGGGAGCTGTTTTTT. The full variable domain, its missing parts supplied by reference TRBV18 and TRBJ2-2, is NAGVMQNPRHLVRRRGQEARLRCSPMKGHSHVYWYRQLPEEGLKFMVYLQKENIIDESGMPKERFSAEFPKEGPSILRIQQVVRGDSAAYFCASSPFQGDTGELFFGEGSRLTVL.